A selection of T cell receptor beta chains follows, all from one sample in a study of blood T cells in healthy people across ages. TCRdb itself ran the 5' RACE reads through MiXCR, one entry per CDR3 protein. The sample records 1.2 million to 1.5 million distinct CDR3 sequences, roughly 40% being singletons. The sequenced material came from blood. Source of these receptors: a woman aged 18-29 years in good health. Both conserved end residues are part of each CDR3. D genes are given only for firm matches. Size tells how often a clone was seen (once, few, many) or the class of an expanded clone, and some rows leave it out.

J | D | V | size | CDR3 | DNA
TRBJ2-7 | - | TRBV11-1 | - | CASSLVDRTYEQYF | TGTGCCAGCAGCTTGGTGGATCGAACCTACGAGCAGTACTTC
TRBJ2-7 | TRBD2 | TRBV6-2/TRBV6-3 | - | CASRSGGARYNEQYF | TGTGCCAGCCGTAGCGGGGGGGCTAGGTACAATGAGCAGTACTTC
TRBJ2-3 | - | TRBV20-1 | few | CSPRVVDTQYF | TGCAGTCCTAGAGTTGTGGATACGCAGTATTTT
TRBJ1-5 | - | TRBV15 | - | CATSLLGQATQPQHF | TGTGCCACCAGCCTACTTGGACAAGCGACGCAGCCCCAGCATTTT
TRBJ2-1 | - | TRBV5-1 | - | CASSAIGTRAYNEQFF | TGCGCCAGCAGCGCAATCGGGACGAGGGCCTACAATGAGCAGTTCTTC
TRBJ2-5 | - | TRBV15 | - | CATSGGFLPQETQYF | TGTGCCACCAGCGGGGGCTTCCTACCCCAAGAGACCCAGTACTTC
TRBJ1-5 | - | TRBV10-1 | many | CASSEPADNQPQHF | TGCGCCAGCAGTGAACCAGCCGATAATCAGCCCCAGCATTTT
TRBJ2-7 | - | TRBV6-5 | few | CASSYSKKGEQYF | TGTGCCAGCAGTTACTCAAAAAAGGGGGAGCAGTACTTC
TRBJ1-6 | - | TRBV4-1 | - | CASGQRTPGAPLHF | TGCGCCAGCGGGCAACGGACGCCGGGGGCACCCCTCCACTTT
TRBJ2-3 | TRBD2 | TRBV4-2 | - | CASSQGSLLSSGFSIDTQYF | TGTGCCAGCAGCCAGGGGTCCCTTTTGTCTAGCGGATTTAGCATAGATACGCAGTATTTT
TRBJ2-1 | - | TRBV6-2/TRBV6-3 | few | CASTGGVERFF | TGTGCCAGCACCGGGGGTGTTGAGAGGTTCTTC
TRBJ1-1 | TRBD1 | TRBV29-1 | - | CSGTTGGNTEAFF | TGCAGCGGAACCACAGGGGGGAACACTGAAGCTTTCTTT
TRBJ1-1 | - | TRBV6-5 | few | CASSYTPPGTPHQMNTEAFF | TGTGCCAGCAGTTATACGCCCCCCGGGACGCCGCACCAGATGAACACTGAAGCTTTCTTT
TRBJ2-5 | TRBD2 | TRBV6-1 | - | CASSPGESSGPSETQYF | TGTGCCAGCAGTCCTGGGGAGTCTAGCGGCCCTTCGGAGACCCAGTACTTC
TRBJ2-1 | TRBD2 | TRBV27 | - | CASSLSLGLADPDEQFF | TGTGCCAGCAGTTTATCCCTCGGCCTAGCGGACCCCGATGAGCAGTTCTTC
TRBJ1-2 | - | TRBV2 | - | CASTKPAGSNYGYTF | TGTGCCAGCACTAAGCCGGCCGGTTCCAACTATGGCTACACCTTC